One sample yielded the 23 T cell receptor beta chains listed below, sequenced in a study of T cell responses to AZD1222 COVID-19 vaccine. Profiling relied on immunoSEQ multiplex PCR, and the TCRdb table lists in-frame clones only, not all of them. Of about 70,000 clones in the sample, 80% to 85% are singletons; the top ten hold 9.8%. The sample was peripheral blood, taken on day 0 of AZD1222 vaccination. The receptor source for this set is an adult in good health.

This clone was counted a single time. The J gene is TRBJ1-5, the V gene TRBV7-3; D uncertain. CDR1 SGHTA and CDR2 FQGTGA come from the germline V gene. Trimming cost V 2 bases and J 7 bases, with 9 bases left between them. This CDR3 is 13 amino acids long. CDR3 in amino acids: CASSLGDEQPQHF. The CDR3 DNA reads TGTGCCAGCAGCTTAGGGGATGAGCAGCCCCAGCATTTT. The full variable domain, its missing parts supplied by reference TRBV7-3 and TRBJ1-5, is GAGVSQTPSNKVTEKGKYVELRCDPISGHTALYWYRQSLGQGPEFLIYFQGTGAADDSGLPNDRFFAVRPEGSVSTLKIQRTERGDSAVYLCASSLGDEQPQHFGDGTRLSIL.

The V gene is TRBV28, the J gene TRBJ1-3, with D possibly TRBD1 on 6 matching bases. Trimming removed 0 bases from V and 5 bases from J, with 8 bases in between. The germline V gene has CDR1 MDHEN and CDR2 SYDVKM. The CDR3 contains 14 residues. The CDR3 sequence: CASSLWGGRNTIYF. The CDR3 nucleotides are TGTGCCAGCAGTTTATGGGGGGGCAGAAACACCATATATTTT.

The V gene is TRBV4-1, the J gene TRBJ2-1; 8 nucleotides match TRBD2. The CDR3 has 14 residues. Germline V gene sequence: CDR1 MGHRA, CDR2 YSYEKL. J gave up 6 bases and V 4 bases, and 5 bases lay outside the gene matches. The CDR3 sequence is CASSRSGERNEQFF. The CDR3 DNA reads TGCGCCAGCAGCCGTAGCGGGGAGCGCAATGAGCAGTTCTTC.

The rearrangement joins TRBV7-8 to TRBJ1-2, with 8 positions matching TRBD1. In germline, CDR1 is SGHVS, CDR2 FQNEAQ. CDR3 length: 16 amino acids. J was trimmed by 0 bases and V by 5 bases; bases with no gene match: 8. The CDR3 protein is CASSRQGLGANYGYTF. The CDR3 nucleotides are TGTGCCAGCAGCCGACAGGGGTTAGGAGCTAACTATGGCTACACCTTC.

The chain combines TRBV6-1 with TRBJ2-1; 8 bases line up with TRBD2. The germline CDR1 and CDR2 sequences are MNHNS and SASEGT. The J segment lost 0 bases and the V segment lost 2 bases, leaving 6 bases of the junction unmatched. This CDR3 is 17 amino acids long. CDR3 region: CASSEIGSGASYNEQFF. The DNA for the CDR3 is TGTGCCAGCAGTGAAATCGGTAGCGGGGCCTCCTACAATGAGCAGTTCTTC.

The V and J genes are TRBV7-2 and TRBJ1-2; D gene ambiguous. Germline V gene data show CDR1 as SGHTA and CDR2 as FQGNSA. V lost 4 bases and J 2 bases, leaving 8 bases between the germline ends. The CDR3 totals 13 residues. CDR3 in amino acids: CASSSNPNYGYTF. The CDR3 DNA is TGTGCCAGCAGCTCAAATCCAAACTATGGCTACACCTTC.

The CDR3 region has the DNA TGTGCCAGCAGTTACCGGGGGTGGACCGGGGAGCTGTTTTTT. It is translated as CASSYRGWTGELFF. The gene calls are TRBV6-2 or TRBV6-3 and TRBJ2-2; tentative D call: TRBD2 (6 bases). Germline V gene data show CDR1 as MNHEY and CDR2 as SVGEGT. Trimming took off 2 bases at V and 5 bases at J, with 9 bases between the two ends. The CDR3 consists of 14 residues.

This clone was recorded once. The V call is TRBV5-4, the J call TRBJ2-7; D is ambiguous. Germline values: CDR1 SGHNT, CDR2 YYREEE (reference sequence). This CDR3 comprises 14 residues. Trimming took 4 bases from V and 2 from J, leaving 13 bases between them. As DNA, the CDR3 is TGTGCCAGCAGCAATTGGGGAAAGACCTACGAGCAGTACTTC. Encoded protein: CASSNWGKTYEQYF.

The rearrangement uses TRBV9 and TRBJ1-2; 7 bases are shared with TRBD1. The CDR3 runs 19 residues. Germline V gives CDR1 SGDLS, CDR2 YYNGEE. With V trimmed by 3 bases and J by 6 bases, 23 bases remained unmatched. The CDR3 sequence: CASSARDRVRNHFLDGYTF. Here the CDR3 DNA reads TGTGCCAGCAGCGCCCGTGACAGGGTTAGAAATCATTTTCTAGATGGCTACACCTTC.

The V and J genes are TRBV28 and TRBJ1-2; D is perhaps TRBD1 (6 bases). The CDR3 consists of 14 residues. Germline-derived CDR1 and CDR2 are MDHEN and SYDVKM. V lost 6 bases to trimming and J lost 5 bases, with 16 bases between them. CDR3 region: CASSPGGQGYGYTF. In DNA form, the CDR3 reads TGTGCCAGCAGCCCCGGAGGGCAGGGGTATGGCTACACCTTC.

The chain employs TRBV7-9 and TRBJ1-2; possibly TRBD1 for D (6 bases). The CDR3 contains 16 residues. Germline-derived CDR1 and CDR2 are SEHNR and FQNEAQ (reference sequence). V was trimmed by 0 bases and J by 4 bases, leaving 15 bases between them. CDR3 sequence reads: CASSLAEGGSTYGYTF. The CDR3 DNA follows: TGTGCCAGCAGCTTAGCGGAGGGGGGCTCCACCTATGGCTACACCTTC.

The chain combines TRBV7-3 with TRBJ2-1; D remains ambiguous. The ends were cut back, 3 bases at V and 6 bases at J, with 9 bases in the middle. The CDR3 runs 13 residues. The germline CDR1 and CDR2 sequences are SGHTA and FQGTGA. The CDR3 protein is CASSFTLGNEQFF. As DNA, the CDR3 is TGTGCCAGCAGCTTCACACTTGGCAATGAGCAGTTCTTC.

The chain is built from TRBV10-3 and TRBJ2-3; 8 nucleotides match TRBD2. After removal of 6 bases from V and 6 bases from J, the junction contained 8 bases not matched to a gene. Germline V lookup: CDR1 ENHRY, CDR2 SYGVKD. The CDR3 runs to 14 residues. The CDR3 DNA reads TGTGCCATCAGCCCCGGGGGGGCCATGGATACGCAGTATTTT. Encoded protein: CAISPGGAMDTQYF.

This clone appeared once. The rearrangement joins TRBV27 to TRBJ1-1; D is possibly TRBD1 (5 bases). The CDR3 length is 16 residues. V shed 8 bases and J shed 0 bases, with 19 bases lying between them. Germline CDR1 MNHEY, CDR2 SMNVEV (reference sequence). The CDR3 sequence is CASGAWDGLMNTEAFF. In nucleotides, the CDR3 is TGTGCCAGCGGTGCCTGGGACGGCCTGATGAACACTGAAGCTTTCTTT.

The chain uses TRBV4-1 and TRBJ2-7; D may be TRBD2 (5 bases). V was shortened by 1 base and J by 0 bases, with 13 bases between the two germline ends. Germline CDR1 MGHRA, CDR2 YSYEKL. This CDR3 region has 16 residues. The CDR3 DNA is TGCGCCAGCAGCCAAGTCCTACTAGTTGGCTCCTACGAGCAGTACTTC. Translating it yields CASSQVLLVGSYEQYF.

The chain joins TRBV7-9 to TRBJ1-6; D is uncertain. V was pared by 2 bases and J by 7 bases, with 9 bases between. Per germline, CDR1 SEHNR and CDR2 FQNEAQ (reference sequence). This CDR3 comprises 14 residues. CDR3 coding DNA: TGTGCCAGCAGCTTAATGGTTGGCAATTCACCCCTCCACTTT. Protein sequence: CASSLMVGNSPLHF.

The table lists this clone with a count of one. The CDR3 sequence is CASSLGTGGGYNEQFF. The CDR3 nucleotides are TGTGCCAGCAGCTTGGGGACGGGAGGGGGATACAATGAGCAGTTCTTC. The chain is built from TRBV11-3 and TRBJ2-1; 8 bases fit TRBD2. The CDR3 contains 16 residues. In germline, CDR1 is SGHNT, CDR2 YENEEA. V was pared by 3 bases and J by 4 bases, with 8 bases of the junction left unmatched.

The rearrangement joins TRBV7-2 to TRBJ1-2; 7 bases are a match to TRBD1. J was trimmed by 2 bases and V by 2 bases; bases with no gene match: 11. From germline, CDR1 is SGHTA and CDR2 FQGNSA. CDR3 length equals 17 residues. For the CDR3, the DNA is TGTGCCAGCAGCTTACAAACGCCGGGACAGACCAACTATGGCTACACCTTC. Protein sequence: CASSLQTPGQTNYGYTF.

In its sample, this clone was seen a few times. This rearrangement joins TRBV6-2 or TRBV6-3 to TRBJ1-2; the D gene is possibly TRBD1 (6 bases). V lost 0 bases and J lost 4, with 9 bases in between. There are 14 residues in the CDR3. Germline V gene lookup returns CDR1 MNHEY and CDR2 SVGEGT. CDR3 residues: CASSYSGTLYGYTF. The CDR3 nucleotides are TGTGCCAGCAGTTACTCCGGGACACTCTATGGCTACACCTTC.

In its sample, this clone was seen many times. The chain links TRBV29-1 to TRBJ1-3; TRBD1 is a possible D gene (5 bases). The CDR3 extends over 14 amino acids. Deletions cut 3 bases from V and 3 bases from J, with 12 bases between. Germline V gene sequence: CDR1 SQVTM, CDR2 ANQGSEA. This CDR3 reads CSVDDTGYGNTIYF. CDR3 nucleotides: TGCAGCGTTGATGACACAGGTTATGGAAACACCATATATTTT.

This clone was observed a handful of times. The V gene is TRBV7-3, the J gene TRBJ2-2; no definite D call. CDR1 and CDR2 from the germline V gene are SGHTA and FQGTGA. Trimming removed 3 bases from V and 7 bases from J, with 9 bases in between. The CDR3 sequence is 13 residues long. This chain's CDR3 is CASSFRADGELFF. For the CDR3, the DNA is TGTGCCAGCAGCTTCCGGGCGGACGGGGAGCTGTTTTTT.

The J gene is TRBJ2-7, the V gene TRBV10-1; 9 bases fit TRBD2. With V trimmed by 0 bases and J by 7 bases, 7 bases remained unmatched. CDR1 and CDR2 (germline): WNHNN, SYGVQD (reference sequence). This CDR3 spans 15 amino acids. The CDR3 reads CASSESPSGVREQYF. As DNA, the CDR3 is TGCGCCAGCAGTGAGTCCCCTAGCGGGGTACGTGAGCAGTACTTC.

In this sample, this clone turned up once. CDR3 sequence reads: CASGLRTSGGYNEQFF. The CDR3 nucleotides are TGTGCTAGTGGTCTCCGGACTAGCGGGGGGTACAATGAGCAGTTCTTC. V and J are TRBV12-5 and TRBJ2-1, with 14 positions matching TRBD2. The CDR3 loop spans 16 amino acids. V shed 5 bases and J 4 bases; nucleotides not matched to a gene: 4. CDR1 is LGHNT, CDR2 FRNRAP, per germline. The full variable domain, its missing parts supplied by reference TRBV12-5 and TRBJ2-1, is DARVTQTPRHKVTEMGQEVTMRCQPILGHNTVFWYRQTMMQGLELLAYFRNRAPLDDSGMPKDRFSAEMPDATLATLKIQPSEPRDSAVYFCASGLRTSGGYNEQFFGPGTRLTVL.